The 8 T cell receptor beta chains below come from one sample, sequenced in a study of low-dose radiotherapy and immunotherapy resistance in tumors. TRAV- and TRBV-specific primers, spanning alpha and beta chains, primed first-strand cDNA. Amplification, which lasted approximately 19 PCR cycles, used a constant-region primer and V-primer adapter to amplify TCRs. Via MiXCR, TCRdb re-called the reads, giving one row per CDR3 protein. This sample carries 70,000 to 95,000 distinct CDR3 sequences, 15% to 20% of them seen once, and the ten largest clones take approximately 2.8%. As to time point: before trial treatment. Here the sequenced sample was PBMCs, taken before treatment. These TCRs come from a male donor with prostate cancer.

This clonotype was observed many times. The chain couples TRBV6-1 to TRBJ2-2, with D hard to call. In germline, CDR1 is MNHNS, CDR2 SASEGT. V was cut by 2 bases and J by 5 bases, with 6 bases left in between. The CDR3 spans 13 residues. The CDR3 DNA sequence: TGTGCCAGCAGTGAAATCGGGACCGGGGAGCTGTTTTTT. This translates into CASSEIGTGELFF.

This clonotype has a handful of counts. The genes are TRBV27 and TRBJ2-2; 7 bases are shared with TRBD1. V trimming: 0 bases; J trimming: 4 bases; junction bases outside the gene matches: 5. There are 16 residues in the CDR3. CDR1 is MNHEY and CDR2 is SMNVEV in the germline V gene (reference sequence). The DNA of the CDR3 is TGTGCCAGCAGTTTATCGACAGGGTTTAGCACCGGGGAGCTGTTTTTT. Translation gives CASSLSTGFSTGELFF.

This clonotype appeared many times. The chain links TRBV6-8 to TRBJ2-4, with D unclear. The CDR3 covers 13 residues. Deletions cut 6 bases from V and 5 bases from J, with 11 bases between. The germline CDR1 and CDR2 sequences are MNHGY and SAAAGT. CDR3 protein: CASRLDGENIQYF. The CDR3 DNA reads TGTGCCAGCAGATTGGACGGAGAAAACATTCAGTACTTC.

This clonotype was counted between two and nine times. V and J are TRBV28 and TRBJ1-6; no clear D. V gave up 7 bases and J gave up 15 bases, with 16 bases separating them. CDR1 MDHEN and CDR2 SYDVKM come from the germline V gene. The CDR3 consists of 12 residues. The CDR3 loop is CASTQSGEVLHF. The CDR3 DNA follows: TGTGCCAGCACCCAGAGCGGCGAGGTCCTCCACTTT.

This clonotype was seen at least ten times. This chain links TRBV20-1 with TRBJ2-5; 8 nucleotides align to TRBD2. Germline loops: CDR1 DFQATT, CDR2 SNEGSKA (reference sequence). The CDR3 is made up of 15 amino acids. Trimming took 1 base from V and 2 from J; bases not matched to a gene: 6. The CDR3 bases are TGCAGTGCTAGAGCTCCGGGGGGGGGGCAAGAGACCCAGTACTTC. This encodes CSARAPGGGQETQYF.

Many counts were recorded for this clonotype. The chain is built from TRBV7-9 and TRBJ1-6; 7 bases align to TRBD1. The CDR3 extends over 17 amino acids. CDR1 SEHNR and CDR2 FQNEAQ come from the germline V gene (reference sequence). V shed 4 bases and J 5 bases; nucleotides not matched to a gene: 11. The CDR3 loop reads CASSSIVGQLNNSPLHF. In nucleotides, the CDR3 is TGTGCCAGCAGCTCCATCGTGGGACAGCTAAATAATTCACCCCTCCACTTT.

A note on this clonotype: A far bigger clonotype differs at one base, so this is likely a read error. In nucleotides, the CDR3 is TGTGCCAGCAGCTTGGGGCGGGGATACGAGCAGTGCTTC. Translating gives CASSLGRGYEQCF. The chain couples TRBV7-9 to TRBJ2-7; TRBD2 might be the D (6 bases). Germline-derived CDR1 and CDR2 are SEHNR and FQNEAQ (reference sequence). This CDR3 comprises 13 residues.

This clonotype was recorded many times. The V and J genes are TRBV12-3 or TRBV12-4 and TRBJ1-4, with a tentative D call TRBD1 (6 bases). There are 17 residues in the CDR3. The V end was cut by 2 bases, the J end by 10 bases, with 23 bases between. The CDR3 protein is CASSLRSFRQGSGKLFF. CDR3 DNA: TGTGCCAGCAGTTTACGGTCCTTTCGGCAGGGGAGCGGAAAACTGTTTTTT.